The T cell receptor (beta chain) described here comes from a study of blood T cell repertoires in COVID-19. Study details: T cells, B-cell-depleted T cells, or PBMCs supplied cDNA or gDNA.

Some clones are missing from TCRdb's copy, which holds only in-frame ones; the method was immunoSEQ multiplex PCR. The data show roughly 150,000 clones, with more than 70% seen just once and less than 3% held by the top ten. The germline V gene has CDR1 LNHDA and CDR2 SQIVND (reference sequence). The CDR3 is 12 amino acids. Trimming took off 0 bases at V and 10 bases at J, with 9 bases between the two ends. This clonotype was obtained from a man in his sixties with acute or convalescent COVID-19. Sequencing used peripheral blood. The genes are TRBV19 and TRBJ1-1; D is uncertain. CDR3 nucleotide sequence: TGTGCCAGTAGTATAGAAGGCCAGGTAGCTTTCTTT. Protein product: CASSIEGQVAFF. Complete variable domain (other parts from reference TRBV19 and TRBJ1-1): DGGITQSPKYLFRKEGQNVTLSCEQNLNHDAMYWYRQDPGQGLRLIYYSQIVNDFQKGDIAEGYSVSREKKESFPLTVTSAQKNPTAFYLCASSIEGQVAFFGQGTRLTVV.